Below are 10 T cell receptor beta chains sequenced from a single sample in a study of siplizumab effects on memory and regulatory T cells. Assay: immunoSEQ multiplex PCR; the TCRdb copy retains only in-frame clones and omits some. The table records around 94,000 clones, approximately 90% of them present only once. The sample comprised CD4+ T cells sorted from blood. These receptors came from a human donor in good health.

This chain uses TRBV11-2 with TRBJ2-1; a weak D match, TRBD2 (6 bases). Trimming took 5 bases from V and 12 from J, leaving 14 bases between them. The CDR3 consists of 12 residues. The V gene's germline CDR1 is SGHAT and CDR2 FQNNGV. As DNA, the CDR3 is TGTGCCAGCAGCCCACCCGGGGGTGGGCAGTTCTTC. Its protein product is CASSPPGGGQFF.

This clone came up once. The V and J genes are TRBV19 and TRBJ1-1, with D possibly TRBD1 on 5 matching bases. From germline, CDR1 is LNHDA and CDR2 SQIVND (reference sequence). The CDR3 contains 16 residues. V was shortened by 6 bases and J by 0 bases, with 17 bases between the two germline ends. As DNA, the CDR3 is TGTGCCAGTAGAGACCTCCCGGGACGGATGAACACTGAAGCTTTCTTT. It codes for CASRDLPGRMNTEAFF.

The genes are TRBV2 and TRBJ2-2; 10 bases are a match to TRBD2. The CDR3 sequence is 15 residues long. Germline V gives CDR1 SNHLY, CDR2 FYNNEI. V gave up 2 bases and J gave up 8 bases; unmatched junction bases: 5. As DNA, the CDR3 is TGTGCCAGCAGTGAACCGCTAGCGGGAGTTGGGGAGCTGTTTTTT. Residues: CASSEPLAGVGELFF. Full variable domain (remainder filled in from reference TRBV2 and TRBJ2-2): EPEVTQTPSHQVTQMGQEVILRCVPISNHLYFYWYRQILGQKVEFLVSFYNNEISEKSEIFDDQFSVERPDGSNFTLKIRSTKLEDSAMYFCASSEPLAGVGELFFGEGSRLTVL.

The rearrangement links TRBV7-9 to TRBJ2-1; 10 bases are a match to TRBD2. The CDR3 has 15 residues. The germline V gene has CDR1 SEHNR and CDR2 FQNEAQ (reference sequence). V lost 6 bases to trimming and J lost 7 bases; unmatched junction nucleotides: 9. The CDR3 loop is CASSPSGRALNEQFF. CDR3 DNA: TGTGCCAGCAGTCCCAGCGGGAGGGCCCTTAATGAGCAGTTCTTC.

J is TRBJ1-1 and V is TRBV7-8; 7 bases fit TRBD1. Per germline, CDR1 SGHVS and CDR2 FQNEAQ. CDR3 size: 12 residues. J gave up 10 bases and V 5 bases, and 7 bases lay outside the gene matches. The CDR3 loop reads CASSPLQGGAFF. CDR3 nucleotides: TGTGCCAGCAGCCCACTCCAGGGGGGAGCTTTCTTT.

A few counts support this clone. Within the sample, other DNA sequences also encode this same CDR3. The J gene is TRBJ2-7, the V gene TRBV6-1; D is unresolved. Looked up from germline, CDR1 is MNHNS and CDR2 is SASEGT. The V gene lost 8 bases and the J gene lost 2 bases, with 4 bases spanning the gap. This CDR3 region has 10 residues. The DNA of the CDR3 is TGTGCCAGCGGAACCTACGAGCAGTACTTC. This gives the protein CASGTYEQYF.

The V gene is TRBV5-1, the J gene TRBJ1-1, with D perhaps matching TRBD1 (5 bases). CDR1 and CDR2 (germline): SGHRS, YFSETQ. The CDR3 runs to 14 residues. Trimming took off 2 bases at V and 5 bases at J, with 13 bases between the two ends. CDR3 amino acids: CASSFVAEGTEAFF. CDR3 coding DNA: TGCGCCAGCAGCTTTGTGGCGGAGGGGACTGAAGCTTTCTTT.

The J gene is TRBJ2-2, the V gene TRBV19; maybe TRBD1 (5 bases). Trimming pared 4 bases from V and 2 bases from J, leaving 8 bases between. The CDR3 runs to 14 residues. Germline lookup yields CDR1 LNHDA and CDR2 SQIVND (reference sequence). CDR3: CASSSGHNTGELFF. CDR3 nucleotides: TGTGCCAGTAGTAGTGGACACAACACCGGGGAGCTGTTTTTT.

The rearrangement joins TRBV18 to TRBJ2-1; no clear D. Trimming stripped 0 bases from V and 8 bases from J, with 11 bases between. In germline, CDR1 is KGHSH, CDR2 LQKENI. CDR3 size: 14 residues. CDR3 sequence: CASSPPDKWHEQFF. The CDR3 DNA sequence: TGTGCCAGCTCACCACCGGATAAGTGGCATGAGCAGTTCTTC.

V is TRBV12-5 and J is TRBJ2-2; the D is unclear. Trimming took off 6 bases at V and 5 bases at J, with 13 bases between the two ends. This CDR3 has 14 residues. Germline-derived CDR1 and CDR2 are LGHNT and FRNRAP. For the CDR3, the DNA is TGTGCTAGTGGCCTAGGAGTTGGGACCGGGGAGCTGTTTTTT. Translating gives CASGLGVGTGELFF.